Each of the 20 T cell receptor beta chains below was sequenced from the same sample in a study of Ad26.COV2.S vaccination and SARS-CoV-2 variants. Treatment of the sample: around 19 received Ad26.COV2.S at low or high dose, single or two shots; a few received placebo; per-sample allocation not given. Day 63 after the first vaccine or placebo injection was the time point for sampling. Profiling relied on immunoSEQ multiplex PCR, and the TCRdb table lists in-frame clones only, not all of them. The sample lists 450,000 to 550,000 clones, roughly nine tenths occurring once. The starting material was peripheral blood, obtained in a trial of Ad26.COV2.S vaccine versus placebo. These TCRs come from a person between 18 and 60 years old who received the Ad26.COV2.S COVID-19 vaccine or a placebo.

The chain links TRBV11-2 to TRBJ2-1; 10 nucleotides agree with TRBD2. V lost 3 bases, J lost 5 bases, and 4 bases stayed unmatched. Germline CDR1 and CDR2: SGHAT and FQNNGV. The CDR3 is made up of 15 amino acids. The DNA for the CDR3 is TGTGCCAGCAGCTTCAGGACTAGCGGTAACAATGAGCAGTTCTTC. Translated, it gives CASSFRTSGNNEQFF.

This rearrangement joins TRBV6-5 to TRBJ2-2; D unresolved. The CDR3 consists of 14 residues. Per germline, CDR1 MNHEY and CDR2 SVGAGI. Trimming pared 2 bases from V and 5 bases from J, leaving 9 bases between. The chain's CDR3 is CASSYGGRTGELFF. The DNA for the CDR3 is TGTGCCAGCAGTTACGGCGGACGAACCGGGGAGCTGTTTTTT.

The chain carries TRBV4-1 and TRBJ1-5; D is possibly TRBD1 (5 bases). Trimming stripped 1 base from V and 0 bases from J, with 16 bases between. The CDR3 runs to 18 residues. Germline loops: CDR1 MGHRA, CDR2 YSYEKL. The CDR3 DNA follows: TGCGCCAGCAGCCAAGGGGGGACGCAAACTTATAGCAATCAGCCCCAGCATTTT. It specifies CASSQGGTQTYSNQPQHF.

The chain combines TRBV10-3 with TRBJ1-5; the D is unclear. In germline, CDR1 is ENHRY, CDR2 SYGVKD. V lost 3 bases to trimming and J lost 4 bases, with 7 bases between them. This CDR3 comprises 13 residues. The CDR3, as DNA: TGTGCCATCAGTGAAAGGGCTAATCAGCCCCAGCATTTT. Protein product: CAISERANQPQHF.

V and J are TRBV3-1 (or the pseudogene TRBV3-2) and TRBJ1-4; D unresolved. The germline V gene encodes CDR1 LGHDT and CDR2 YNNKEL (reference sequence). The CDR3 contains 15 residues. With 0 bases removed from V and 7 bases from J, the gap between germline ends came to 12 bases. Here the CDR3 reads CASSQDLDRSEKLFF. The CDR3 DNA reads as TGTGCCAGCAGCCAAGATCTGGACCGCTCTGAAAAACTGTTTTTT.

The V gene is TRBV19, the J gene TRBJ1-2; D call uncertain. Germline assignment: CDR1 LNHDA and CDR2 SQIVND (reference sequence). The germline V and J ends were trimmed by 7 bases and 5 bases, with 14 bases remaining between them. The CDR3 sequence is 13 residues long. The CDR3 sequence is CASTPGGGYGYTF. The CDR3 nucleotides read TGTGCCAGTACCCCCGGTGGCGGGTATGGCTACACCTTC.

This chain joins TRBV19 and TRBJ2-5; D is unclear. The germline V gene encodes CDR1 LNHDA and CDR2 SQIVND (reference sequence). The CDR3 loop spans 13 amino acids. Between the trimmed V and J ends, which lost 3 bases and 4 bases, there was a span of 9 bases. CDR3 sequence reads: CASSIRLGETQYF. CDR3 bases: TGTGCCAGTAGTATCCGCTTAGGAGAGACCCAGTACTTC.

This chain joins TRBV7-9 and TRBJ1-1; D ambiguous. This CDR3 comprises 13 residues. Germline CDR1 SEHNR, CDR2 FQNEAQ (reference sequence). The V gene lost 5 bases and the J gene lost 1 base, with 8 bases spanning the gap. The CDR3 nucleotides are TGTGCCAGCAGCGTAAACAGGAACACTGAAGCTTTCTTT. Its protein is CASSVNRNTEAFF.

This clone was observed a single time. This rearrangement joins TRBV24-1 to TRBJ2-2; 9 nucleotides agree with TRBD1. Germline lookup yields CDR1 KGHDR and CDR2 SFDVKD. V lost 3 bases, J lost 6 bases, and 4 bases stayed unmatched. The CDR3 contains 15 residues. CDR3 in DNA: TGTGCCACCAGTGATACAGGGGGCGCCCCCGGGGAGCTGTTTTTT. Amino acid sequence: CATSDTGGAPGELFF.

The rearrangement links TRBV5-6 to TRBJ1-2; D not resolved. The germline V gene encodes CDR1 SGHDT and CDR2 YYEEEE. Trimming pared 1 base from V and 0 bases from J, leaving 13 bases between. This CDR3 is built from 16 residues. The CDR3 here is CASSLRRSRANYGYTF. The CDR3 DNA reads as TGTGCCAGCAGCTTGAGGCGTTCCAGAGCTAACTATGGCTACACCTTC.

The rearrangement uses TRBV2 and TRBJ2-7, with D uncertain. CDR3 length: 16 residues. In germline, CDR1 is SNHLY, CDR2 FYNNEI. V was shortened by 2 bases and J by 2 bases, with 16 bases between the two germline ends. CDR3 DNA: TGTGCCAGCAGTGAAAACCCCGGCAGCTTGGCCTACGAGCAGTACTTC. Encoded protein: CASSENPGSLAYEQYF.

The V gene is TRBV7-9, the J gene TRBJ2-1; 7 bases are shared with TRBD2. CDR3 length: 15 residues. V gave up 5 bases and J gave up 4 bases; unmatched junction bases: 8. The germline gives CDR1 SEHNR, CDR2 FQNEAQ (reference sequence). The CDR3 here is CASSPRGVGYNEQFF. CDR3 nucleotide sequence: TGTGCCAGCAGCCCCCGGGGGGTTGGGTACAATGAGCAGTTCTTC. The full variable domain, in which reference TRBV7-9 and TRBJ2-1 provide the parts outside the CDR3, is DTGVSQNPRHKITKRGQNVTFRCDPISEHNRLYWYRQTLGQGPEFLTYFQNEAQLEKSRLLSDRFSAERPKGSFSTLEIQRTEQGDSAMYLCASSPRGVGYNEQFFGPGTRLTVL.

V and J are TRBV6-5 and TRBJ1-1; D remains unclear. The V and J ends lost 3 bases and 1 base respectively, with 3 bases between them. Germline values: CDR1 MNHEY, CDR2 SVGAGI. This CDR3 is built from 12 residues. CDR3 protein: CASSYRNTEAFF. CDR3 bases: TGTGCCAGCAGTTATCGGAACACTGAAGCTTTCTTT.

The rearrangement links TRBV23-1 to TRBJ1-2; 7 nucleotides align to TRBD1. TRBV23-1 is an ORF, and what it does is uncertain. The CDR3 extends over 15 amino acids. With 2 bases clipped from V and 3 bases from J, the junction kept 6 bases outside the gene matches. The CDR3 spells CASSQRDRVDYGYTF. The CDR3 DNA reads as TGCGCCAGCAGTCAACGCGACAGGGTCGACTATGGCTACACCTTC.

The chain carries TRBV7-8 and TRBJ1-1, with 8 bases that match TRBD1. The germline V gene encodes CDR1 SGHVS and CDR2 FQNEAQ. The V gene end was trimmed by 1 base and the J gene end by 5 bases; junction bases not matched to a gene: 6. This CDR3 has 15 amino acids. In nucleotides, the CDR3 is TGTGCCAGCAGCTTAGGTACAGGGGGGAGAACTGAAGCTTTCTTT. Its protein product is CASSLGTGGRTEAFF.

The chain recombines TRBV30 with TRBJ1-1, with a tentative D call TRBD1 (6 bases). The CDR3 is 15 residues long. CDR1 GTSNPN and CDR2 SVGIG come from the germline V gene (reference sequence). Trimming shortened V by 1 base and J by 4 bases, and 16 bases separated the two germline ends. The CDR3 spells CAWSDGRGVFTEAFF. The CDR3, as DNA: TGTGCCTGGAGTGACGGCAGGGGAGTATTCACTGAAGCTTTCTTT. The whole variable domain, filled in from reference TRBV30 and TRBJ1-1, reads SQTIHQWPATLVQPVGSPLSLECTVEGTSNPNLYWYRQAAGRGLQLLFYSVGIGQISSEVPQNLSASRPQDRQFILSSKKLLLSDSGFYLCAWSDGRGVFTEAFFGQGTRLTVV.

This rearrangement joins TRBV19 to TRBJ1-4; 7 bases align to TRBD1. Germline V gives CDR1 LNHDA, CDR2 SQIVND (reference sequence). The V gene end was trimmed by 6 bases and the J gene end by 8 bases; junction bases not matched to a gene: 12. The CDR3 totals 15 residues. The CDR3 DNA reads as TGTGCCAGTAGCGGTACAGGGGCCGGTTTGGAAAAACTGTTTTTT. Protein: CASSGTGAGLEKLFF.

This CDR3 reads CASSVGVGSYEQYF. The CDR3 nucleotides are TGTGCCAGCAGTGTGGGGGTAGGCTCCTACGAGCAGTACTTC. V gene TRBV2 combines with J gene TRBJ2-7; D tentatively reads TRBD1 or TRBD2 (5 bases each). The CDR3 contains 14 residues. Germline CDR1 is SNHLY and CDR2 is FYNNEI. The V end lost 4 bases, the J end lost 0 bases, and 10 bases lay between the germline ends.

The chain has TRBV30 and TRBJ1-6; TRBD1 aligns across 9 bases. The germline V gene has CDR1 GTSNPN and CDR2 SVGIG (reference sequence). After removal of 6 bases from V and 7 bases from J, the junction contained 10 bases not matched to a gene. The CDR3 sequence is 15 residues long. CDR3 sequence: CACGPGQGPNSPLHF. CDR3 in DNA: TGTGCCTGCGGTCCGGGACAGGGACCCAATTCACCCCTCCACTTT. Complete variable domain (other parts from reference TRBV30 and TRBJ1-6): SQTIHQWPATLVQPVGSPLSLECTVEGTSNPNLYWYRQAAGRGLQLLFYSVGIGQISSEVPQNLSASRPQDRQFILSSKKLLLSDSGFYLCACGPGQGPNSPLHFGNGTRLTVT.

The CDR3 bases are TGTGCCAGCAGGCCCGGGACAGGGTTCTATGGCTACACCTTC. The encoded protein is CASRPGTGFYGYTF. V is TRBV5-4 and J is TRBJ1-2; 9 bases match TRBD1. Trimming took 5 bases from V and 4 from J; bases not matched to a gene: 6. The CDR3 has 14 amino acids. Per germline, CDR1 SGHNT and CDR2 YYREEE (reference sequence).